The entry below gives a single T cell receptor beta chain sequence along with its context. This entry is derived from a study of blood T cell repertoires in COVID-19. At the level of the study: The United States, Italy and Spain provided the acute and convalescent COVID-19 samples. Nucleic acid was either cDNA or gDNA, and it came from T cells, B-cell-depleted T cells, or PBMCs.

Original methodology: It was from reference gene primer amplification that nucleated cell counts were estimated. The assay was immunoSEQ multiplex PCR, and TCRdb's table has in-frame clones only and misses some. V and J calls and clone size are given by that table; D and trimming were obtained from the DNA. The table has fewer than 20,000 clones, about nine tenths seen once. Germline CDR1 reads MNHNS; CDR2 reads SASEGT. This CDR3 spans 18 amino acids. Germline trimming cut 2 bases from V and 4 bases from J; bases unmatched to any gene: 14. The sample was peripheral blood. This rearrangement joins TRBV6-1 to TRBJ2-3; 8 bases line up with TRBD1. The TCR was taken from a human donor in a cohort sampled during active COVID-19. CDR3 sequence (DNA): TGTGCCAGCAGTGAATGGCCCCTCCAGGGGGCGATCCCAGATACGCAGTATTTT. It yields the protein CASSEWPLQGAIPDTQYF.